A selection of T cell receptor beta chains follows, all from one sample in a study of technical replicates of blood from several donors. The data were produced by immunoSEQ multiplex PCR, yet TCRdb's version contains in-frame clones alone and is incomplete. The sample lists more than 75,000 clones, 92% occurring once. The sequenced material came from T cells isolated from PBMCs. The receptors were gathered from a human donor in good health. Each CDR3 is given with its conserved first and last residue. Each record gives: clone size, V gene, D gene, J gene, CDR3 DNA, CDR3 protein. D genes are given only for firm matches. The size entry is marked missing in some rows and otherwise reads once, few, many or a size class.

clone size: .; V gene: TRBV19; D gene: TRBD1; J gene: TRBJ1-1; CDR3 DNA: TGTGCCAGTAGTACTGAGACAGGGGGCACTGAAGCTTTCTTT; CDR3 protein: CASSTETGGTEAFF
clone size: .; V gene: TRBV7-9; D gene: .; J gene: TRBJ2-1; CDR3 DNA: TGTGCCAGCAGCTGGATACGGGGTTCGTACTACAATGAGCAGTTCTTC; CDR3 protein: CASSWIRGSYYNEQFF
clone size: .; V gene: TRBV27; D gene: .; J gene: TRBJ2-7; CDR3 DNA: TGTGCCAGCAGTTTAACGGGAGTTACCCACGAGCAGTACTTC; CDR3 protein: CASSLTGVTHEQYF
clone size: .; V gene: TRBV28; D gene: TRBD2; J gene: TRBJ2-7; CDR3 DNA: TGTGCCAGCAGTCGGACTAGCGGGTCCTACGAGCAGTACTTC; CDR3 protein: CASSRTSGSYEQYF
clone size: .; V gene: TRBV5-5; D gene: .; J gene: TRBJ1-2; CDR3 DNA: TGTGCCAGCAGCTCTCTCCCCCCCAGGGGCGGCTACACCTTC; CDR3 protein: CASSSLPPRGGYTF
clone size: .; V gene: TRBV27; D gene: .; J gene: TRBJ1-2; CDR3 DNA: TGTGCCAGCAGTTTATCGATTACAGGGAGGGATGGCTACACCTTC; CDR3 protein: CASSLSITGRDGYTF
clone size: few; V gene: TRBV6-1; D gene: .; J gene: TRBJ1-1; CDR3 DNA: TGTGCCAGCAGTGCCTCTCCCCGGGCTTTCTTT; CDR3 protein: CASSASPRAFF
clone size: .; V gene: TRBV18; D gene: .; J gene: TRBJ1-5; CDR3 DNA: TGTGCCAGCTCACCAGGCAGGGATCAGCCCCAGCATTTT; CDR3 protein: CASSPGRDQPQHF
clone size: .; V gene: TRBV5-4; D gene: TRBD1; J gene: TRBJ2-5; CDR3 DNA: TGTGCCAGCAGCCCATGGGGACAGGGTGATGAAGAGACCCAGTACTTC; CDR3 protein: CASSPWGQGDEETQYF
clone size: few; V gene: TRBV29-1; D gene: TRBD1; J gene: TRBJ2-7; CDR3 DNA: TGCAGCGTTCTTCCTCAGGGGGTCTACGAGCAGTACTTC; CDR3 protein: CSVLPQGVYEQYF
clone size: .; V gene: TRBV6-5; D gene: TRBD2; J gene: TRBJ2-5; CDR3 DNA: TGTGCCAGCAGTTACGAGTCGGGGGGGCAAGAGACCCAGTACTTC; CDR3 protein: CASSYESGGQETQYF
clone size: .; V gene: TRBV11-3; D gene: .; J gene: TRBJ2-5; CDR3 DNA: TGTGCCAGCAGCTTAGATTTCGCACAGTCTCAAGAGACCCAGTACTTC; CDR3 protein: CASSLDFAQSQETQYF
clone size: .; V gene: TRBV5-3; D gene: TRBD1; J gene: TRBJ1-5; CDR3 DNA: TGTGCCAGAAGAACCGGGACAGGGGATCAGCCCCAGCATTTT; CDR3 protein: CARRTGTGDQPQHF
clone size: .; V gene: TRBV19; D gene: TRBD1; J gene: TRBJ1-2; CDR3 DNA: TGTGCCAGTAGTATCCAAGGGGGCGCAGACTATGGCTACACCTTC; CDR3 protein: CASSIQGGADYGYTF
clone size: .; V gene: TRBV15; D gene: TRBD1; J gene: TRBJ1-1; CDR3 DNA: TGTGCCACCAGCGCTCGGGACAGGGGAACGAACACTGAAGCTTTCTTT; CDR3 protein: CATSARDRGTNTEAFF
clone size: .; V gene: TRBV7-9; D gene: .; J gene: TRBJ1-1; CDR3 DNA: TGTGCCAGCAGCTTATTCGCAGGGGCCGGCAACACTGAAGCTTTCTTT; CDR3 protein: CASSLFAGAGNTEAFF
clone size: .; V gene: TRBV7-8; D gene: .; J gene: TRBJ2-7; CDR3 DNA: TGTGCCAGCAGCTTAACTGTTGCCTACGAGCAGTACTTC; CDR3 protein: CASSLTVAYEQYF
clone size: .; V gene: TRBV4-1; D gene: TRBD2; J gene: TRBJ2-1; CDR3 DNA: TGCGCCAGCAGCCAAGCCCTCACTAGCGGGAGACCCGATGAGCAGTTCTTC; CDR3 protein: CASSQALTSGRPDEQFF
clone size: once; V gene: TRBV30; D gene: TRBD1; J gene: TRBJ1-2; CDR3 DNA: TGTGCCTGGAGTGTCAGGGGGCCGATTTACTATGGCTACACCTTC; CDR3 protein: CAWSVRGPIYYGYTF
clone size: .; V gene: TRBV18; D gene: TRBD1; J gene: TRBJ1-2; CDR3 DNA: TGTGCCAGCTCACCAAGCGACAGGGTAGCCTATGGCTACACCTTC; CDR3 protein: CASSPSDRVAYGYTF
clone size: .; V gene: TRBV29-1; D gene: .; J gene: TRBJ2-5; CDR3 DNA: TGCAGCGTTGTGTGGGCGGGGCTGATCCAAGAGACCCAGTACTTC; CDR3 protein: CSVVWAGLIQETQYF
clone size: .; V gene: TRBV20-1; D gene: .; J gene: TRBJ2-3; CDR3 DNA: TGCAGTGCTAGGAGCCACGATACGCAGTATTTT; CDR3 protein: CSARSHDTQYF
clone size: once; V gene: TRBV27; D gene: .; J gene: TRBJ2-2; CDR3 DNA: TGTGCCAGCAGTTTCCAGGGGTCAACCGGGGAGCTGTTTTTT; CDR3 protein: CASSFQGSTGELFF
clone size: .; V gene: TRBV10-2; D gene: TRBD1; J gene: TRBJ1-2; CDR3 DNA: TGCGCCAGCGGCATACTGCGGACAGGGTCGGTCCGAATAGGCATCGGGGATGGCTACACCTTC; CDR3 protein: CASGILRTGSVRIGIGDGYTF
clone size: .; V gene: TRBV7-3; D gene: TRBD2; J gene: TRBJ2-1; CDR3 DNA: TGTGCCAGCAGTCCCGGGACTAGCGGGGACAATGAGCAGTTCTTC; CDR3 protein: CASSPGTSGDNEQFF
clone size: .; V gene: TRBV18; D gene: .; J gene: TRBJ1-2; CDR3 DNA: TGTGCCAGCTCACCACCGGACATCGGCAGACCCCCGGGTGGCTACACCTTC; CDR3 protein: CASSPPDIGRPPGGYTF
clone size: .; V gene: TRBV18; D gene: .; J gene: TRBJ1-4; CDR3 DNA: TGTGCCAGCTCACCAACTAGAAATGAAAAACTGTTTTTT; CDR3 protein: CASSPTRNEKLFF
clone size: .; V gene: TRBV6-4; D gene: TRBD2; J gene: TRBJ2-1; CDR3 DNA: TGTGCCAGCAGTGACCCTCCGGGACTAGCGGGGGGCACTGGTGAGCAGTTCTTC; CDR3 protein: CASSDPPGLAGGTGEQFF
clone size: .; V gene: TRBV18; D gene: TRBD1; J gene: TRBJ2-7; CDR3 DNA: TGTGCCAGCTCACCGGTACAGGGGGAAGTCGAGCAGTACTTC; CDR3 protein: CASSPVQGEVEQYF
clone size: .; V gene: TRBV19; D gene: .; J gene: TRBJ1-6; CDR3 DNA: TGTGCCAGTAGAAGAGACTCCTATAATTCACCCCTCCACTTT; CDR3 protein: CASRRDSYNSPLHF
clone size: .; V gene: TRBV7-9; D gene: .; J gene: TRBJ1-5; CDR3 DNA: TGTGCCAGCAGCGCCTCAGAGGATCAGCCCCAGCATTTT; CDR3 protein: CASSASEDQPQHF
clone size: .; V gene: TRBV7-9; D gene: .; J gene: TRBJ1-5; CDR3 DNA: TGTGCCAGCAGCCCACCCCACAGGGACGGCGTGTTCAATCAGCCCCAGCATTTT; CDR3 protein: CASSPPHRDGVFNQPQHF
clone size: .; V gene: TRBV28; D gene: TRBD1; J gene: TRBJ1-3; CDR3 DNA: TGTGCCAGCAGTTTACGCCGGGACAGGGGAACGGGAAACACCATATATTTT; CDR3 protein: CASSLRRDRGTGNTIYF
clone size: .; V gene: TRBV5-1; D gene: .; J gene: TRBJ1-5; CDR3 DNA: TGCGCCAGCAGCTTGGGCGGGGAGGGGCATCAGCCCCAGCATTTT; CDR3 protein: CASSLGGEGHQPQHF
clone size: .; V gene: TRBV15; D gene: .; J gene: TRBJ2-5; CDR3 DNA: TGTGCCACCAAATGGAGGGCCGAAGAGACCCAGTACTTC; CDR3 protein: CATKWRAEETQYF
clone size: .; V gene: TRBV4-1; D gene: .; J gene: TRBJ1-5; CDR3 DNA: TGCGCCAGCAGCCAAGTAGGGAGAGATAGCAATCAGCCCCAGCATTTT; CDR3 protein: CASSQVGRDSNQPQHF
clone size: .; V gene: TRBV6-5; D gene: .; J gene: TRBJ2-7; CDR3 DNA: TGTGCCAGCAGCCGGGACACTACTCCTACCTACGAGCAGTACTTC; CDR3 protein: CASSRDTTPTYEQYF
clone size: .; V gene: TRBV6-1; D gene: .; J gene: TRBJ1-2; CDR3 DNA: TGTGCCAGCAGACTGAGCAACGGCTATGGCTACACCTTC; CDR3 protein: CASRLSNGYGYTF
clone size: once; V gene: TRBV5-1; D gene: TRBD2; J gene: TRBJ2-1; CDR3 DNA: TGCGCCAGCAGCTCGTGGGGACTAGCGGGAGAAGGTAATGAGCAGTTCTTC; CDR3 protein: CASSSWGLAGEGNEQFF
clone size: .; V gene: TRBV5-4; D gene: TRBD1; J gene: TRBJ2-7; CDR3 DNA: TGTGCCAGCAGCGATCCGGGACAGTTTGGCGAGCAGTACTTC; CDR3 protein: CASSDPGQFGEQYF
clone size: .; V gene: TRBV10-1; D gene: TRBD1; J gene: TRBJ2-7; CDR3 DNA: TGCGCCAGCAGTGACGGGACAGGGGACTCCTACGAGCAGTACTTC; CDR3 protein: CASSDGTGDSYEQYF
clone size: .; V gene: TRBV7-9; D gene: .; J gene: TRBJ1-4; CDR3 DNA: TGTGCCAGCACCCCGAATGCGCAGGGAGGCGAAAAACTGTTTTTT; CDR3 protein: CASTPNAQGGEKLFF
clone size: .; V gene: TRBV7-2; D gene: .; J gene: TRBJ2-7; CDR3 DNA: TGTGCCAGCAGCTTTGACAGGCGCGTATCCTACGAGCAGTACTTC; CDR3 protein: CASSFDRRVSYEQYF
clone size: .; V gene: TRBV29-1; D gene: TRBD2; J gene: TRBJ2-5; CDR3 DNA: TGCAGCGTTACCAGGACTAGCGGGTTACTTGAGACCCAGTACTTC; CDR3 protein: CSVTRTSGLLETQYF
clone size: .; V gene: TRBV5-1; D gene: TRBD1; J gene: TRBJ2-3; CDR3 DNA: TGCGCCAGCAGCTTCCCACAGGGGGATACGCAGTATTTT; CDR3 protein: CASSFPQGDTQYF
clone size: .; V gene: TRBV6-1; D gene: TRBD1; J gene: TRBJ1-1; CDR3 DNA: TGTGCCAGCATCCGACAGGGGGCAGGGACTGAAGCTTTCTTT; CDR3 protein: CASIRQGAGTEAFF
clone size: .; V gene: TRBV15; D gene: .; J gene: TRBJ1-5; CDR3 DNA: TGTGCCTCGCGGCGGTACAATCAGCCCCAGCATTTT; CDR3 protein: CASRRYNQPQHF
clone size: .; V gene: TRBV9; D gene: .; J gene: TRBJ2-5; CDR3 DNA: TGTGCCAGCAGCGAAGCGGACAGTAAAGAGGGGACCCAGTACTTC; CDR3 protein: CASSEADSKEGTQYF
clone size: .; V gene: TRBV28; D gene: TRBD2; J gene: TRBJ2-7; CDR3 DNA: TGTGCCAGCAGTTTACAGGCTAGCGGGGGCTACGAGCAGTACTTC; CDR3 protein: CASSLQASGGYEQYF
clone size: .; V gene: TRBV6-5; D gene: .; J gene: TRBJ2-7; CDR3 DNA: TGTGCCAGCAGACAGACCACATCCTACGAGCAGTACTTC; CDR3 protein: CASRQTTSYEQYF
clone size: .; V gene: TRBV4-2; D gene: TRBD1; J gene: TRBJ1-2; CDR3 DNA: TGTGCCAGCAGCCAAGAGAGGGGGCGCGATTATGGCTACACCTTC; CDR3 protein: CASSQERGRDYGYTF
clone size: .; V gene: TRBV6-5; D gene: .; J gene: TRBJ2-3; CDR3 DNA: TGTGCCAGCAGTTACACTGGAGCTACTAGCACAGATACGCAGTATTTT; CDR3 protein: CASSYTGATSTDTQYF
clone size: .; V gene: TRBV6-1; D gene: .; J gene: TRBJ1-5; CDR3 DNA: TGTGCCAGCATTCACAGGGGCAATCAGCCCCAGCATTTT; CDR3 protein: CASIHRGNQPQHF